This TCR beta chain is drawn from a study of T-cell reconstitution after alpha-beta-depleted transplantation in children. This CDR3 is built from 14 residues. Per germline, CDR1 DFQATT and CDR2 SNEGSKA (reference sequence). Between the trimmed V and J ends, which lost 1 base and 3 bases, there was a span of 13 bases. A library of TCRbeta sequences, prepared with unique molecular identifiers, was generated. TCRdb re-called the PCR reads through MiXCR, storing one row per CDR3 protein. In the table there are about 980,000 distinct CDR3 sequences, roughly 31% of which are singletons. Material: PBMCs, mostly from graft donor cells, obtained 360 days after TCRalphabeta/CD19-depleted stem cell transplant. This clonotype originated in a boy under two years old who had a stem cell transplant for SCID, so the T cells may come from the graft donor. The chain joins TRBV20-1 to TRBJ2-7; D unresolved. CDR3 sequence reads: CSARGAGLYYEQYF. The CDR3 nucleotides are TGCAGTGCTAGAGGGGCAGGTCTTTACTACGAGCAGTACTTC.